This record covers a single TCR beta chain. What it binds is unknown. This sample stems from a study of cytomegalovirus exposure and HLA in healthy donors. General study points: Later work showed greater clonal expansion in HLA-associated TCR beta chains than in equally common others. Later genetic work tied a missense DCLRE1C variant to beta-chain V and J trimming. As was reported, the HLA-A and HLA-B alleles of most subjects were accurately predicted from TCR beta sequences.

V gave up 7 bases and J gave up 1 base, with 10 bases separating them. The CDR3 has 13 amino acids. Germline CDR1 reads MNHEY; CDR2 reads SVGAGI. Use of 60 Vbeta and 13 Jbeta primers characterized the PCR. TCRdb's copy holds only in-frame clones and misses some; the assay was immunoSEQ multiplex PCR. The sample has 90,000 or so clones, approximately 70% seen once. This sequence originates from a woman aged 50 to 65 in good health and CMV-seropositive. The V gene is TRBV6-5, the J gene TRBJ1-1, with unresolved D. Input material: PBMCs. CDR3 coding DNA: TGTGCCAGCAAGCACGCAGGGAACACTGAAGCTTTCTTT. As protein: CASKHAGNTEAFF.